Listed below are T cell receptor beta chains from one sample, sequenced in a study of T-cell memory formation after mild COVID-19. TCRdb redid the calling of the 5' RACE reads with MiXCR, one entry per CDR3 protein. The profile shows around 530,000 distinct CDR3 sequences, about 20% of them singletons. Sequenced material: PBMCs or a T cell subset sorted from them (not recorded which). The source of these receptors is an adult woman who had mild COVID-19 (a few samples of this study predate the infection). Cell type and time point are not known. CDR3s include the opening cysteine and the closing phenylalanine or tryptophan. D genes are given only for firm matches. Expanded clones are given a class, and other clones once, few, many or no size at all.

TGTGCCAGCAGCCCGGGACAGTACCAAGAGACCCAGTACTTC	CASSPGQYQETQYF	TRBD1	TRBV12-3/TRBV12-4	TRBJ2-5	-
TGTGCTAGCAGCAGGGAGGGACCAGATACGCAGTATTTT	CASSREGPDTQYF	TRBD2	TRBV11-3	TRBJ2-3	few
TGTGCCAGCAGTGAAGCCAAGGAAGCGGGACCAGATACGCAGTATTTT	CASSEAKEAGPDTQYF	TRBD2	TRBV2	TRBJ2-3	few
TGTGCCAGCAGTTCAGGTCGGGGGGAAAGGAGCAATCAGCCCCAGCATTTT	CASSSGRGERSNQPQHF	-	TRBV6-5	TRBJ1-5	-
TGTGCCAGCAGCCTAGGACAGTACATGAACACTGAAGCTTTCTTT	CASSLGQYMNTEAFF	-	TRBV6-5	TRBJ1-1	few
TGTGCCAGCAGTTACCAGGAAGGGGATCCAGATACGCAGTATTTT	CASSYQEGDPDTQYF	-	TRBV6-5	TRBJ2-3	-
TGTGCCAGCAGCCAATTTACCCAGGGGGTCTATGGTGGCTACACCTTC	CASSQFTQGVYGGYTF	TRBD1	TRBV4-2	TRBJ1-2	few
TGTGCCAGCATTAGGGGGTGGGCGCGTGGCACTGAAGCTTTCTTT	CASIRGWARGTEAFF	-	TRBV5-6	TRBJ1-1	few
TGTGCCGGGTCGCCAGCGGGAGACAATGAGCAGTTCTTC	CAGSPAGDNEQFF	TRBD2	TRBV7-9	TRBJ2-1	few
TGTGCCAGCAGTTTATCCTTCATCCACCGGGGCAACTATGGCTACACCTTC	CASSLSFIHRGNYGYTF	-	TRBV27	TRBJ1-2	-
TGTGCCAGCAGAGGAGCTGAGCAGTTCTTC	CASRGAEQFF	-	TRBV2	TRBJ2-1	-
TGTGCCAGCAGATACCAGACCGGGGGGACCCAGTACTTC	CASRYQTGGTQYF	-	TRBV2	TRBJ2-5	-
TGTGCCAGCACCCGACTGGGACAGCTTACCGGGGAGCTGTTTTTT	CASTRLGQLTGELFF	TRBD1	TRBV5-4	TRBJ2-2	-
TGTGCCAGCAACACTGCAGGGTCTAGCTCCTACGAGCAGTACTTC	CASNTAGSSSYEQYF	-	TRBV6-1	TRBJ2-7	-
TGTGCCAGCAGTGAATCGCCGGGGTATTATAATTCACCCCTCCACTTT	CASSESPGYYNSPLHF	-	TRBV25-1	TRBJ1-6	-
TGTGCCAGCAATCGGCAGGGGAGGGACCCCTACGAGCAGTACTTC	CASNRQGRDPYEQYF	-	TRBV6-5	TRBJ2-7	-
TGCGCCAGCAGCATGGGGGGACAAAGCTCCTACGAGCAGTACTTC	CASSMGGQSSYEQYF	-	TRBV5-1	TRBJ2-7	-
TGCAGTGCTAGAAACCGGGGGGACCGATCAGATACGCAGTATTTT	CSARNRGDRSDTQYF	TRBD2	TRBV20-1	TRBJ2-3	-
TGTGCCACCAGCAACGGGGGACAAGAGACCCAGTACTTC	CATSNGGQETQYF	-	TRBV24-1	TRBJ2-5	few
TGTGCCAGCAGTTTAGGACTAGTTATGACAGATACGCAGTATTTT	CASSLGLVMTDTQYF	-	TRBV12-3/TRBV12-4	TRBJ2-3	few
TGCGCCAGCATCCCCGGGACTAGCGGGGTATTTGACTACAATGAGCAGTTCTTC	CASIPGTSGVFDYNEQFF	TRBD2	TRBV5-1	TRBJ2-1	-
TGTGCCAGCCCGAAACAGGGACACTTAACCGGGGAGCTGTTTTTT	CASPKQGHLTGELFF	-	TRBV6-1	TRBJ2-2	-
TGTGCCAGCAGTTACCTACAGGGGAACACTGAAGCTTTCTTT	CASSYLQGNTEAFF	-	TRBV6-5	TRBJ1-1	many
TGCGCCAGCAGCCAAGGGGCACTAGCGGGGGGCGCAGATACGCAGTATTTT	CASSQGALAGGADTQYF	TRBD2	TRBV4-1	TRBJ2-3	once
TGCGCCAGCAGCCGGAGTCTCCGGGACAGCAATGAGCAGTTCTTC	CASSRSLRDSNEQFF	TRBD1	TRBV4-3	TRBJ2-1	-
TGTGCCAGCAGCCAAGCGGGACAGGGCGAGCAGTACTTC	CASSQAGQGEQYF	TRBD1	TRBV4-2	TRBJ2-7	-
TGTGCCAGCAGTTACACGGACAAGAACACTGAAGCTTTCTTT	CASSYTDKNTEAFF	-	TRBV6-6	TRBJ1-1	few
TGTGCCAGCAGCCAATCCAGCGGGAGGTGGGTCGGGGAGCTGTTTTTT	CASSQSSGRWVGELFF	TRBD2	TRBV3-1	TRBJ2-2	-
TGTGCCAGCAGTGGACAGTCCGTCTCTGGAAACACCATATATTTT	CASSGQSVSGNTIYF	-	TRBV6-6	TRBJ1-3	few
TGTGCCAGTACCGACAAAGGAGGGGTAGGAAGCTTC	CASTDKGGVGSF	-	TRBV19	TRBJ1-2	-
TGTGCCATAGGGGGTAGGAGCTACGAGCAGTACTTC	CAIGGRSYEQYF	-	TRBV21-1	TRBJ2-7	few
TGTGCCAGCAGTCGCCCGGGAGCCAGCTCTGGAAACACCATATATTTT	CASSRPGASSGNTIYF	-	TRBV7-9	TRBJ1-3	-
TGTGCCAGCAGTTACTCGAGTTTTACAGATACGCAGTATTTT	CASSYSSFTDTQYF	-	TRBV6-6	TRBJ2-3	few
TGTGCCAGCAGATTACAGGGCACGAACACTGAAGCTTTCTTT	CASRLQGTNTEAFF	-	TRBV12-3/TRBV12-4	TRBJ1-1	-
TGCGCCAGCAGTCAGGGCCCTCTTGCCGAGCAGTACTTC	CASSQGPLAEQYF	-	TRBV5-1	TRBJ2-7	-
TGTGCCAGCAGCGTAGGTAGAACTAGCGGGATCTACGAGCAGTACTTC	CASSVGRTSGIYEQYF	TRBD2	TRBV9	TRBJ2-7	few
TGCAGTGCTAGTGGACTAGCGGGGGCCGGGAGCACAGATACGCAGTATTTT	CSASGLAGAGSTDTQYF	TRBD2	TRBV20-1	TRBJ2-3	-
TGTGCCAGCAGCCACCGGGGTAGCACAGATACGCAGTATTTT	CASSHRGSTDTQYF	-	TRBV3-1	TRBJ2-3	-
TGCGCCAGCAGCCACGCTGTAACAGATACGCAGTATTTT	CASSHAVTDTQYF	-	TRBV5-1	TRBJ2-3	few
TGTGCCAGCAGCTTAGCGGGGGGCGCCGAGACCCAGTACTTC	CASSLAGGAETQYF	-	TRBV7-2	TRBJ2-5	few
TGTGCCAGCAGCCAATTGAAGTCGGTCACCGGGGAGCTGTTTTTT	CASSQLKSVTGELFF	-	TRBV14	TRBJ2-2	-
TGTGCCAGCAGTTTAAGGGATCCTTCCTACGAGCAGTACTTC	CASSLRDPSYEQYF	-	TRBV27	TRBJ2-7	few
TGTGCCATCAGTGTGACAGGGAACTACGAGCAGTACTTC	CAISVTGNYEQYF	TRBD1	TRBV10-3	TRBJ2-7	-
TGTGCCAGCAGCTTACACACGGGGGAGCAGTACTTC	CASSLHTGEQYF	-	TRBV7-9	TRBJ2-7	few
TGTGCCAGCAGTGGCCCAACAGCGAACACTGAAGCTTTCTTT	CASSGPTANTEAFF	-	TRBV2	TRBJ1-1	-
TGCAGTGCTAAAGGGGGTATCGACGAGCAGTACTTC	CSAKGGIDEQYF	-	TRBV20-1	TRBJ2-7	few
TGTGCCAGCAGCTTTTCCTATAGAGGCGAGCAGTACTTC	CASSFSYRGEQYF	-	TRBV11-3	TRBJ2-7	many
TGCGCCAGCAGCTTGATTCCGGGGGGCACTGAAGCTTTCTTT	CASSLIPGGTEAFF	-	TRBV5-1	TRBJ1-1	many
TGCGCCAGCAGCCAAGATTCAGACTATGGCTACACCTTC	CASSQDSDYGYTF	-	TRBV4-1	TRBJ1-2	-
TGTGCCAGCAGGCAGGGACAGGGGATCCCAGATACGCAGTATTTT	CASRQGQGIPDTQYF	TRBD1	TRBV27	TRBJ2-3	few
TGTGCCAGCGCCCGGTCCCGTCTATGGGATGAGCAGTTCTTC	CASARSRLWDEQFF	-	TRBV4-2	TRBJ2-1	-
TGTGCCAGCAGACCCGCGGGGGGGACGGGCGAGCAGTACTTC	CASRPAGGTGEQYF	TRBD2	TRBV12-3/TRBV12-4	TRBJ2-7	-
TGTGCCAGCATTCAGAGTAACACCGGGGAGCTGTTTTTT	CASIQSNTGELFF	-	TRBV12-3/TRBV12-4	TRBJ2-2	few
TGTGCCAGCAGCTTAGGACATATCAATAATTCACCCCTCCACTTT	CASSLGHINNSPLHF	-	TRBV7-9	TRBJ1-6	-
TGTGCCAGCAGTCCGGCGGGACTAGCGGGAGGGGCTGAGCAGTTCTTC	CASSPAGLAGGAEQFF	TRBD2	TRBV12-3/TRBV12-4	TRBJ2-1	few
TGTGCCACCAGTGGAGTCGGGAGAGGGGCAGATACGCAGTATTTT	CATSGVGRGADTQYF	-	TRBV24-1	TRBJ2-3	-
TGTGCCAGCAGTTACCAAAGCCAGGCGACTTATTCACCCCTCCACTTT	CASSYQSQATYSPLHF	-	TRBV6-2/TRBV6-3	TRBJ1-6	-
TGTGCCACCAGTGATTCCGGGACAGGGAGAGGCGAGCAGTACTTC	CATSDSGTGRGEQYF	TRBD1	TRBV24-1	TRBJ2-7	few
TGCAGTGCTCTCGAGGGACTCCTTCAAGAGACCCAGTACTTC	CSALEGLLQETQYF	-	TRBV20-1	TRBJ2-5	-
TGTGCCAGCAGTGAACCGGGGCCTACAGATACGCAGTATTTT	CASSEPGPTDTQYF	-	TRBV27	TRBJ2-3	-